The 17 T cell receptor beta chains below come from one sample, sequenced in a study of CD4+ T cells in melanoma (dated by TCRdb to 2021 to 2024). The library was generated by the immunoSEQ multiplex PCR assay. Here the immuneACCESS table is served through TCRdb, limited to in-frame sequences with V and J called. Missing clones are a known gap in these copies; in checked studies unresolved V genes cover under half, and the rest lacks a known reason. The sample table shows tens of thousands of clones, and 60% to 80% are seen once. The ten top clones hold 4.8% of the sample. The sequenced material came from tumor tissue. Every receptor here comes from a human donor with melanoma.

The chain uses TRBV10-3 and TRBJ2-7; D may be TRBD2 (5 bases). The V gene lost 10 bases and the J gene lost 3 bases, with 13 bases spanning the gap. CDR3 length: 12 residues. The germline V gene has CDR1 ENHRY and CDR2 SYGVKD. The CDR3, as DNA: TGTGCCACCCCGATCCGGGACTACGAGCAGTACTTC. Its translation is CATPIRDYEQYF.

The V and J genes are TRBV28 and TRBJ2-2; TRBD1 is a possible D gene (5 bases). V gave up 3 bases and J gave up 0 bases, with 8 bases separating them. The CDR3 is 15 amino acids. Per germline, CDR1 MDHEN and CDR2 SYDVKM. This CDR3 reads CASSLTRANTGELFF. DNA for the CDR3: TGTGCCAGCAGTTTGACCAGGGCGAACACCGGGGAGCTGTTTTTT. The whole variable domain, filled in from reference TRBV28 and TRBJ2-2, reads DVKVTQSSRYLVKRTGEKVFLECVQDMDHENMFWYRQDPGLGLRLIYFSYDVKMKEKGDIPEGYSVSREKKERFSLILESASTNQTSMYLCASSLTRANTGELFFGEGSRLTVL.

The chain's CDR3 is CASSEYGTDRGGHYGYTF. CDR3 DNA sequence: TGTGCCAGCAGTGAATATGGGACGGACAGGGGCGGACACTATGGCTACACCTTC. V is TRBV25-1 and J is TRBJ1-2, with TRBD1 matching 9 bases. The germline gives CDR1 MGHDK, CDR2 SYGVNS. Germline trimming cut 0 bases from V and 3 bases from J; bases unmatched to any gene: 11. This CDR3 contains 18 residues.

This sequence joins TRBV7-2 and TRBJ2-5; 7 bases align to TRBD1. The V gene's germline CDR1 is SGHTA and CDR2 FQGNSA. V was pared by 4 bases and J by 5 bases, with 16 bases of the junction left unmatched. This CDR3 is built from 17 residues. CDR3 in DNA: TGTGCCAGCAGCTCACGGGACAGTGGGATAAAAGGGGAGACCCAGTACTTC. This gives the protein CASSSRDSGIKGETQYF.

This chain uses TRBV30 with TRBJ1-2; tentative D call: TRBD1 (6 bases). Germline V gene sequence: CDR1 GTSNPN, CDR2 SVGIG (reference sequence). Trimming took off 0 bases at V and 2 bases at J, with 10 bases between the two ends. CDR3 size: 14 residues. The CDR3 bases are TGTGCCTGGAGTGTCCAGGGGTGGAACTATGGCTACACCTTC. As protein: CAWSVQGWNYGYTF. The complete variable domain, with remaining parts taken from reference TRBV30 and TRBJ1-2, reads SQTIHQWPATLVQPVGSPLSLECTVEGTSNPNLYWYRQAAGRGLQLLFYSVGIGQISSEVPQNLSASRPQDRQFILSSKKLLLSDSGFYLCAWSVQGWNYGYTFGSGTRLTVV.

The chain links TRBV7-2 to TRBJ1-4; possible D gene TRBD1, 6 bases. From germline, CDR1 is SGHTA and CDR2 FQGNSA. The CDR3 length is 14 residues. V was shortened by 1 base and J by 7 bases, with 10 bases between the two germline ends. The CDR3 protein is CASSLGGQGEKLFF. Here the CDR3 DNA reads TGTGCCAGCAGCTTAGGGGGGCAGGGTGAAAAACTGTTTTTT.

This clone has just one count. The chain carries TRBV28 and TRBJ1-1, with 7 bases matching TRBD1. The CDR3 covers 16 residues. The trim removed 7 bases at V and 1 base at J, leaving 12 bases unmatched. CDR1 is MDHEN, CDR2 SYDVKM, per germline. CDR3: CASTQGGPTENTEAFF. The CDR3 nucleotides read TGTGCCAGCACCCAGGGGGGCCCGACAGAGAACACTGAAGCTTTCTTT. Combining the CDR3 with reference TRBV28 and TRBJ1-1 gives the whole variable domain DVKVTQSSRYLVKRTGEKVFLECVQDMDHENMFWYRQDPGLGLRLIYFSYDVKMKEKGDIPEGYSVSREKKERFSLILESASTNQTSMYLCASTQGGPTENTEAFFGQGTRLTVV.

This chain links TRBV9 with TRBJ1-1; 7 nucleotides agree with TRBD1. The trim removed 0 bases at V and 6 bases at J, leaving 8 bases unmatched. The CDR3 is 15 amino acids. Germline V lookup: CDR1 SGDLS, CDR2 YYNGEE. CDR3 coding DNA: TGTGCCAGCAGCGTAGGACCCCAGGGGGTGGCTGAAGCTTTCTTT. Amino acids: CASSVGPQGVAEAFF.

By proportion, this clone is medium-sized. The genes are TRBV29-1 and TRBJ2-2; 9 nucleotides align to TRBD1. The germline gives CDR1 SQVTM, CDR2 ANQGSEA. This CDR3 has 17 residues. The V and J ends lost 0 bases and 4 bases, in that order; junction bases with no gene match: 9. The CDR3 nucleotides are TGCAGCGTTGAAGATCGGTACAGGGGGCTGGGCACCGGGGAGCTGTTTTTT. Residues: CSVEDRYRGLGTGELFF.

This chain links TRBV11-1 with TRBJ2-2, with no clear D. The germline V and J ends were trimmed by 2 bases and 8 bases, with 6 bases remaining between them. Germline V gene lookup returns CDR1 SGHAT and CDR2 FQDESV (reference sequence). CDR3 length: 12 residues. CDR3 residues: CASSLNIGELFF. DNA for the CDR3: TGTGCCAGCAGCTTAAATATTGGGGAGCTGTTTTTT. The full variable domain, completed using reference TRBV11-1 and TRBJ2-2, is EAEVAQSPRYKITEKSQAVAFWCDPISGHATLYWYRQILGQGPELLVQFQDESVVDDSQLPKDRFSAERLKGVDSTLKIQPAELGDSAMYLCASSLNIGELFFGEGSRLTVL.

V usage is TRBV7-6 and J usage is TRBJ2-7; 9 bases align to TRBD1. V lost 3 bases, J lost 6 bases, and 9 bases stayed unmatched. Germline CDR1 is SGHVS and CDR2 is FNYEAQ. This CDR3 spans 15 amino acids. CDR3 DNA sequence: TGTGCCAGCAGCTTCCAGACAGGGGGAATTAGCGAGCAGTACTTC. It is translated as CASSFQTGGISEQYF.

V and J are TRBV7-2 and TRBJ1-1; no clear D. Germline V gives CDR1 SGHTA, CDR2 FQGNSA. The CDR3 runs 13 residues. V was cut by 3 bases and J by 1 base, with 6 bases left in between. The DNA of the CDR3 is TGTGCCAGCAGCTTGAACAGGAACACTGAAGCTTTCTTT. Amino acid sequence: CASSLNRNTEAFF.

This clone was seen repeatedly, ten times or more. The rearrangement uses TRBV5-4 and TRBJ2-7; 7 nucleotides line up with TRBD1. CDR3 length equals 14 residues. The junction had 8 bases not matched to a gene; V was cut back by 4 bases and J by 4 bases. The germline V gene has CDR1 SGHNT and CDR2 YYREEE (reference sequence). This chain's CDR3 is CASSEQGIWYEQYF. The CDR3 coding sequence is TGTGCCAGCAGCGAACAGGGGATATGGTACGAGCAGTACTTC.

This clone appeared a single time. The CDR3 protein is CAYSALRSNQPQHF. The CDR3 DNA is TGTGCCTACTCGGCCCTTAGGAGCAATCAGCCCCAGCATTTT. The chain has TRBV30 and TRBJ1-5; D not certain. Germline CDR1 is GTSNPN and CDR2 is SVGIG (reference sequence). With 7 bases removed from V and 1 base from J, the gap between germline ends came to 14 bases. The CDR3 has 14 residues.

V gene TRBV6-1 combines with J gene TRBJ2-7; D call uncertain. CDR3 length: 11 residues. Deletions cut 1 base from V and 7 bases from J, with 5 bases between. Germline CDR1 and CDR2: MNHNS and SASEGT. This CDR3 is CASSEVGEQYF. DNA for the CDR3: TGTGCCAGCAGTGAAGTTGGGGAGCAGTACTTC.

This rearrangement joins TRBV28 to TRBJ1-1; TRBD1 agrees at 7 bases. The CDR3 totals 15 residues. Germline V gene sequence: CDR1 MDHEN, CDR2 SYDVKM. The junction had 14 bases not matched to a gene; V was cut back by 2 bases and J by 11 bases. CDR3 in amino acids: CASSLKGRQGLGAFF. In nucleotides, the CDR3 is TGTGCCAGCAGTTTAAAGGGGAGACAGGGACTGGGCGCTTTCTTT.

This rearrangement joins TRBV4-2 to TRBJ1-2; a possible D gene is TRBD1 (6 bases). This CDR3 contains 16 residues. Germline-derived CDR1 and CDR2 are LGHNA and YNFKEQ. V was pared by 1 base and J by 4 bases, with 16 bases between. CDR3 in amino acids: CASSQVEIGGAYGYTF. The CDR3 nucleotides are TGTGCCAGCAGCCAAGTTGAGATAGGGGGAGCCTATGGCTACACCTTC.